Listed below are T cell receptor beta chains from one sample, sequenced in a study of cytomegalovirus exposure and HLA in healthy donors. The assay was immunoSEQ multiplex PCR, and TCRdb's table has in-frame clones only and misses some. The sample comprises 150,000 to 200,000 clones, 75% to 90% of which are singletons, and about a tenth rests with the top ten. Sequencing was done on a sample of PBMCs. Source of these receptors: a man younger than 35 in good health and CMV-seropositive. The CDR3 runs from the conserved cysteine through the conserved F or W. The D gene is left open where the match is weak. Some rows mark clone size as missing; the rest say once, few, many or name a class of expanded clone.

clone_size: -
j_call: TRBJ1-2
d_call: -
v_call: TRBV19
cdr3_aa: CASSILTGSNYGYTF
cdr3_nt: TGTGCCAGTAGTATTTTGACAGGATCTAACTATGGCTACACCTTC

clone_size: -
j_call: TRBJ2-7
d_call: -
v_call: TRBV10-3
cdr3_aa: CAISKDSYEQYF
cdr3_nt: TGTGCCATCAGTAAAGACAGTTACGAGCAGTACTTC

clone_size: -
j_call: TRBJ1-1
d_call: -
v_call: TRBV27
cdr3_aa: CASSLSEVGPQAFF
cdr3_nt: TGTGCCAGCAGTTTATCAGAGGTGGGTCCCCAAGCTTTCTTT

clone_size: few
j_call: TRBJ1-4
d_call: -
v_call: TRBV5-1
cdr3_aa: CASRKGAEEKLFF
cdr3_nt: TGCGCCAGCAGAAAAGGGGCGGAGGAAAAACTGTTTTTT

clone_size: -
j_call: TRBJ1-4
d_call: -
v_call: TRBV7-6
cdr3_aa: CASSLGPDDGATNEKLFF
cdr3_nt: TGTGCCAGCAGCTTAGGCCCAGACGACGGAGCAACTAATGAAAAACTGTTTTTT

clone_size: few
j_call: TRBJ2-3
d_call: -
v_call: TRBV7-9
cdr3_aa: CSSSFPRDTQYF
cdr3_nt: TGTTCCAGCAGCTTCCCTCGAGATACGCAGTATTTT

clone_size: once
j_call: TRBJ2-5
d_call: TRBD1
v_call: TRBV7-2
cdr3_aa: CASSWDREETQYF
cdr3_nt: TGTGCCAGCAGCTGGGACAGGGAAGAGACCCAGTACTTC

clone_size: -
j_call: TRBJ1-3
d_call: -
v_call: TRBV10-1
cdr3_aa: CASKLEGSSGNTIYF
cdr3_nt: TGCGCCAGCAAGTTGGAGGGCAGCTCTGGAAACACCATATATTTT

clone_size: -
j_call: TRBJ2-3
d_call: -
v_call: TRBV10-3
cdr3_aa: CAISESVFQGREDTQYF
cdr3_nt: TGTGCCATCAGTGAGTCGGTATTTCAGGGGCGAGAAGATACGCAGTATTTT

clone_size: -
j_call: TRBJ2-7
d_call: -
v_call: TRBV6-5
cdr3_aa: CASRKQVPSCEQYF
cdr3_nt: TGTGCCAGCAGAAAACAGGTTCCCTCCTGCGAGCAGTACTTC

clone_size: -
j_call: TRBJ2-5
d_call: TRBD2
v_call: TRBV27
cdr3_aa: CASSFAGGREQYF
cdr3_nt: TGTGCCAGCAGTTTTGCGGGGGGCCGGGAGCAGTACTTC

clone_size: once
j_call: TRBJ2-5
d_call: TRBD1
v_call: TRBV11-2
cdr3_aa: CASSQDRVQETQYF
cdr3_nt: TGTGCCAGCAGCCAGGACAGGGTGCAAGAGACCCAGTACTTC

clone_size: -
j_call: TRBJ2-7
d_call: -
v_call: TRBV29-1
cdr3_aa: CSVEISSYEQYF
cdr3_nt: TGCAGCGTTGAAATCTCCTCCTACGAGCAGTACTTC

clone_size: -
j_call: TRBJ1-6
d_call: TRBD1
v_call: TRBV5-4
cdr3_aa: CASSPTTGAPGDSPLHF
cdr3_nt: TGTGCCAGCAGCCCCACAACAGGGGCCCCCGGTGATTCACCCCTCCACTTT

clone_size: -
j_call: TRBJ2-7
d_call: -
v_call: TRBV10-1
cdr3_aa: CASSGTADSYEQYF
cdr3_nt: TGCGCCAGCAGTGGGACAGCCGATTCCTACGAGCAGTACTTC

clone_size: -
j_call: TRBJ2-3
d_call: -
v_call: TRBV7-9
cdr3_aa: CSSSVRWLGQNPTDTQYF
cdr3_nt: TGTTCCAGCAGCGTCAGGTGGCTGGGGCAGAATCCCACAGATACGCAGTATTTT

clone_size: -
j_call: TRBJ1-1
d_call: -
v_call: TRBV2
cdr3_aa: CASRQFTEAFF
cdr3_nt: TGTGCCAGCAGGCAGTTCACTGAAGCTTTCTTT

clone_size: few
j_call: TRBJ1-1
d_call: -
v_call: TRBV5-4
cdr3_aa: CASSLARGSNTEAFF
cdr3_nt: TGTGCCAGCAGCTTGGCCAGGGGATCGAACACTGAAGCTTTCTTT

clone_size: once
j_call: TRBJ2-3
d_call: -
v_call: TRBV7-2
cdr3_aa: CASSSNSLRGTDTQYF
cdr3_nt: TGTGCCAGCAGCTCCAACAGCTTGAGGGGCACAGATACGCAGTATTTT

clone_size: -
j_call: TRBJ1-1
d_call: TRBD1
v_call: TRBV18
cdr3_aa: CASSQGTGGNTEAFF
cdr3_nt: TGTGCCAGCTCACAGGGGACAGGGGGGAACACTGAAGCTTTCTTT

clone_size: -
j_call: TRBJ1-3
d_call: -
v_call: TRBV15
cdr3_aa: CATSRPSGNTIYF
cdr3_nt: TGTGCCACCAGCAGACCGTCTGGAAACACCATATATTTT

clone_size: -
j_call: TRBJ2-7
d_call: -
v_call: TRBV10-1
cdr3_aa: CASSPWRGGYEQYF
cdr3_nt: TGCGCCAGCAGCCCCTGGAGGGGAGGCTACGAGCAGTACTTC

clone_size: -
j_call: TRBJ2-3
d_call: TRBD2
v_call: TRBV6-4
cdr3_aa: CASSPGTSSVDTQYF
cdr3_nt: TGTGCCAGCAGCCCGGGGACTAGCAGCGTAGATACGCAGTATTTT

clone_size: -
j_call: TRBJ2-3
d_call: -
v_call: TRBV6-5
cdr3_aa: CASSWSGSTDTQYF
cdr3_nt: TGTGCCAGCAGTTGGTCAGGGTCCACAGATACGCAGTATTTT

clone_size: -
j_call: TRBJ2-7
d_call: TRBD1
v_call: TRBV5-1
cdr3_aa: CASSLVVDRYYEQYF
cdr3_nt: TGCGCCAGCAGCTTGGTGGTGGACAGGTACTACGAGCAGTACTTC

clone_size: -
j_call: TRBJ1-1
d_call: TRBD1
v_call: TRBV20-1
cdr3_aa: CSARDGTDYF
cdr3_nt: TGCAGTGCTAGAGATGGGACAGACTATTTT

clone_size: -
j_call: TRBJ1-6
d_call: TRBD1
v_call: TRBV7-9
cdr3_aa: CASSRTGGFYNSPLHF
cdr3_nt: TGTGCCAGCAGTCGGACAGGGGGGTTCTATAATTCACCCCTCCACTTT

clone_size: -
j_call: TRBJ2-5
d_call: TRBD2
v_call: TRBV27
cdr3_aa: CASSYTATFLSGRSQETQYF
cdr3_nt: TGTGCCAGCAGCTATACCGCCACATTCCTTAGCGGGCGCTCCCAAGAGACCCAGTACTTC

clone_size: -
j_call: TRBJ1-2
d_call: -
v_call: TRBV30
cdr3_aa: CAWTSTQESNYGYTF
cdr3_nt: TGTGCCTGGACTTCAACTCAGGAAAGTAACTATGGCTACACCTTC

clone_size: -
j_call: TRBJ1-2
d_call: TRBD1
v_call: TRBV29-1
cdr3_aa: CSVDGTGGELANYGYTF
cdr3_nt: TGCAGCGTTGACGGGACAGGGGGGGAATTAGCTAACTATGGCTACACCTTC

clone_size: -
j_call: TRBJ2-3
d_call: -
v_call: TRBV9
cdr3_aa: CASSRGGVTDTQYF
cdr3_nt: TGTGCCAGCAGCAGGGGGGGGGTCACAGATACGCAGTATTTT

clone_size: -
j_call: TRBJ2-3
d_call: TRBD2
v_call: TRBV6-5
cdr3_aa: CASSLTSGATDTQYF
cdr3_nt: TGTGCCAGCAGTCTGACTAGCGGGGCCACAGATACGCAGTATTTT

clone_size: -
j_call: TRBJ2-3
d_call: TRBD2
v_call: TRBV7-2
cdr3_aa: CASSFLGGALADTQYF
cdr3_nt: TGTGCCAGCAGCTTCCTCGGGGGGGCCTTGGCAGATACGCAGTATTTT

clone_size: -
j_call: TRBJ1-1
d_call: -
v_call: TRBV15
cdr3_aa: CATSRGLGENTEAFF
cdr3_nt: TGTGCCACCAGCAGAGGGCTGGGAGAGAACACTGAAGCTTTCTTT

clone_size: few
j_call: TRBJ2-1
d_call: -
v_call: TRBV7-9
cdr3_aa: CASSSRLEADNEQFF
cdr3_nt: TGTGCCAGCAGCTCCCGGCTCGAGGCGGACAATGAGCAGTTCTTC

clone_size: -
j_call: TRBJ2-5
d_call: -
v_call: TRBV11-3
cdr3_aa: CASSLGGQGETQYF
cdr3_nt: TGTGCCAGCAGCTTAGGTGGCCAGGGAGAGACCCAGTACTTC

clone_size: -
j_call: TRBJ2-7
d_call: TRBD2
v_call: TRBV9
cdr3_aa: CASSGGEGTTYEQYF
cdr3_nt: TGTGCCAGCAGCGGGGGAGAAGGGACTACCTACGAGCAGTACTTC

clone_size: -
j_call: TRBJ2-7
d_call: TRBD1
v_call: TRBV14
cdr3_aa: CASSRMGQGAYEQYF
cdr3_nt: TGTGCCAGCAGCCGGATGGGACAGGGGGCCTACGAGCAGTACTTC

clone_size: -
j_call: TRBJ1-2
d_call: TRBD1
v_call: TRBV9
cdr3_aa: CASSDRPQGGGYTF
cdr3_nt: TGTGCCAGCAGCGATAGGCCACAGGGGGGCGGCTACACCTTC

clone_size: -
j_call: TRBJ2-7
d_call: TRBD2
v_call: TRBV10-2
cdr3_aa: CASSERLALLEQYF
cdr3_nt: TGCGCCAGCAGTGAGAGACTAGCGCTCCTCGAGCAGTACTTC

clone_size: -
j_call: TRBJ1-3
d_call: -
v_call: TRBV7-7
cdr3_aa: CASSAGSGNTIYF
cdr3_nt: TGTGCTAGCAGCGCAGGCTCTGGAAACACCATATATTTT

clone_size: -
j_call: TRBJ2-2
d_call: -
v_call: TRBV5-4
cdr3_aa: CASSFVAGARSTGELFF
cdr3_nt: TGTGCCAGCAGCTTCGTTGCGGGGGCCAGGAGCACCGGGGAGCTGTTTTTT

clone_size: -
j_call: TRBJ2-3
d_call: TRBD1
v_call: TRBV7-8
cdr3_aa: CASSQNDRGGTDTQYF
cdr3_nt: TGTGCCAGCAGCCAGAATGACAGGGGCGGCACAGATACGCAGTATTTT

clone_size: few
j_call: TRBJ1-6
d_call: -
v_call: TRBV5-4
cdr3_aa: CASSLIGSIQNSPLHF
cdr3_nt: TGTGCCAGCAGCTTAATCGGGAGCATTCAGAATTCACCCCTCCACTTT

clone_size: -
j_call: TRBJ2-2
d_call: -
v_call: TRBV7-6
cdr3_aa: CASSDYTGELFF
cdr3_nt: TGTGCCAGCAGTGACTATACCGGGGAGCTGTTTTTT

clone_size: -
j_call: TRBJ2-7
d_call: -
v_call: TRBV11-2
cdr3_aa: CASSIGLSSYEQYF
cdr3_nt: TGTGCCAGCAGCATCGGACTTAGCTCCTACGAGCAGTACTTC

clone_size: -
j_call: TRBJ2-7
d_call: -
v_call: TRBV10-3
cdr3_aa: CAISEQGSYEQYF
cdr3_nt: TGTGCCATCAGTGAGCAGGGCTCCTACGAGCAGTACTTC

clone_size: few
j_call: TRBJ1-6
d_call: -
v_call: TRBV2
cdr3_aa: CASSRNRAGNSPLHF
cdr3_nt: TGTGCCAGCAGTCGAAACAGGGCGGGTAATTCACCCCTCCACTTT

clone_size: -
j_call: TRBJ1-2
d_call: -
v_call: TRBV29-1
cdr3_aa: CSGRTDTSGYTF
cdr3_nt: TGCAGCGGCCGCACCGACACGTCTGGCTACACCTTC

clone_size: -
j_call: TRBJ2-1
d_call: -
v_call: TRBV7-9
cdr3_aa: CASSLRRDEQFF
cdr3_nt: TGTGCCAGCAGCTTACGGAGGGATGAGCAGTTCTTC

clone_size: few
j_call: TRBJ2-2
d_call: -
v_call: TRBV4-1
cdr3_aa: CASSQEREGELFF
cdr3_nt: TGCGCCAGCAGCCAAGAACGGGAGGGGGAGCTGTTTTTT

clone_size: -
j_call: TRBJ2-3
d_call: TRBD2
v_call: TRBV11-3
cdr3_aa: CASSQGLAVTDTQYF
cdr3_nt: TGTGCCAGCAGCCAGGGACTAGCGGTCACAGATACGCAGTATTTT

clone_size: -
j_call: TRBJ2-7
d_call: TRBD2
v_call: TRBV5-1
cdr3_aa: CASSSLAGGPEQYF
cdr3_nt: TGCGCCAGCAGCTCGCTAGCGGGGGGGCCCGAGCAGTACTTC

clone_size: -
j_call: TRBJ2-7
d_call: TRBD2
v_call: TRBV6-6
cdr3_aa: CASSYREVSYEQYF
cdr3_nt: TGTGCCAGCAGTTACCGGGAGGTCTCCTACGAGCAGTACTTC

clone_size: -
j_call: TRBJ2-1
d_call: TRBD2
v_call: TRBV5-1
cdr3_aa: CASSLSSGGPESREQFF
cdr3_nt: TGCGCCAGCAGCTTATCTTCGGGGGGGCCAGAGTCGCGTGAGCAGTTCTTC

clone_size: -
j_call: TRBJ2-7
d_call: TRBD1
v_call: TRBV5-6
cdr3_aa: CASSTKTGTGSEQYF
cdr3_nt: TGTGCCAGCAGTACTAAAACCGGGACAGGGTCCGAGCAGTACTTC

clone_size: -
j_call: TRBJ1-1
d_call: -
v_call: TRBV5-1
cdr3_aa: CASSLTGNTEAFF
cdr3_nt: TGCGCCAGCAGCTTAACAGGGAACACTGAAGCTTTCTTT

clone_size: -
j_call: TRBJ1-3
d_call: -
v_call: TRBV7-7
cdr3_aa: CASSLNQGGTIYF
cdr3_nt: TGTGCTAGCAGCTTAAACCAAGGAGGCACCATATATTTT